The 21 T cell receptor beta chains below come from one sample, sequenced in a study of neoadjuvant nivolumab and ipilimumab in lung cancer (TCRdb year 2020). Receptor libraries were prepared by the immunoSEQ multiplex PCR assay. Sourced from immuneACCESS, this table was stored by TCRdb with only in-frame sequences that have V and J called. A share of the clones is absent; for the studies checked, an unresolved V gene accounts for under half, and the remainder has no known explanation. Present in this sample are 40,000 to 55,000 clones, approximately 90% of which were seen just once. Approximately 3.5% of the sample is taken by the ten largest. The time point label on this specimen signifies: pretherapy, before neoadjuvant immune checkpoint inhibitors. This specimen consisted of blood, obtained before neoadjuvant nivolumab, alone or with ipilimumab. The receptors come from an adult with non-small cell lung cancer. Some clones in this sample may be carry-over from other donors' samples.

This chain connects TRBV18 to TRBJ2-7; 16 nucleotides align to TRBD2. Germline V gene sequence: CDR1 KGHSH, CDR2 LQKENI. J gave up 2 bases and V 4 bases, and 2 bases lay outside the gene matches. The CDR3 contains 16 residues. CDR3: CASSLGTSGRAYEQYF. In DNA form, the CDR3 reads TGTGCCAGCTCACTCGGGACTAGCGGGAGGGCCTACGAGCAGTACTTC.

The CDR3 reads CASSLDGDTGELFF. The CDR3 nucleotides read TGTGCCAGCAGCTTGGACGGAGACACCGGGGAGCTGTTTTTT. The chain couples TRBV5-7 to TRBJ2-2; D is undetermined. TRBV5-7 is flagged as an ORF with uncertain function. Trimming cost V 0 bases and J 3 bases, with 6 bases left between them. The CDR3 contains 14 residues.

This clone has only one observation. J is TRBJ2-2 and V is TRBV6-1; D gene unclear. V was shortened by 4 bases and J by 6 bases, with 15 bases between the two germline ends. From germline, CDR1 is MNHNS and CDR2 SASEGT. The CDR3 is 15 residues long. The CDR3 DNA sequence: TGTGCCAGCAGTGGAGTCTGGAGTTCGGCCGGGGAGCTGTTTTTT. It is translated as CASSGVWSSAGELFF.

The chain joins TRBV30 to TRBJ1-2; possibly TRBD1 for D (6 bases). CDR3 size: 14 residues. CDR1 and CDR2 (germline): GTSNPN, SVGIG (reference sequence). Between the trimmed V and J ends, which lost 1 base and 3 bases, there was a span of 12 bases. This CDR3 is CAWSGDTRYYGYTF. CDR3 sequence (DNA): TGTGCCTGGAGTGGGGACACTCGGTACTATGGCTACACCTTC.

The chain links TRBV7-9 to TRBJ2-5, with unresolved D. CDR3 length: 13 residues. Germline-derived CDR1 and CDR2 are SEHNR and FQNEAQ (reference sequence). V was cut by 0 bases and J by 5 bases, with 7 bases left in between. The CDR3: CASSLALLETQYF. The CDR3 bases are TGTGCCAGCAGCTTAGCGCTTTTGGAGACCCAGTACTTC.

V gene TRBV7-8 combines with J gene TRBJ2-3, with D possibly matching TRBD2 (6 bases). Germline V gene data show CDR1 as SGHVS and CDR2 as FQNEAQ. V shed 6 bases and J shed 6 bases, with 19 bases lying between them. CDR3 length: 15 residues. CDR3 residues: CASRLGRTGDDTQYF. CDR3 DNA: TGTGCCAGCAGGCTCGGAAGAACGGGAGATGATACGCAGTATTTT.

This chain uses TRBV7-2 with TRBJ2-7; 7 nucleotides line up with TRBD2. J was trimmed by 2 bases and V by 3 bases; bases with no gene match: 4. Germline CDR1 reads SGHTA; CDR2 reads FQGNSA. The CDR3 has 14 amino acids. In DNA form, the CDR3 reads TGTGCCAGCAGCTTCCAGCGGGGCCCCTACGAGCAGTACTTC. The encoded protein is CASSFQRGPYEQYF.

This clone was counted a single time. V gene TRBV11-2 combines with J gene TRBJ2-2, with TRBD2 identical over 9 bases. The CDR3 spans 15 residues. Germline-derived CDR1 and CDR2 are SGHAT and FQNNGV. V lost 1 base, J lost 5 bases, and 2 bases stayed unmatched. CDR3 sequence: CASSLGLAGTGELFF. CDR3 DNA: TGTGCCAGCAGCTTAGGGCTAGCGGGGACCGGGGAGCTGTTTTTT.

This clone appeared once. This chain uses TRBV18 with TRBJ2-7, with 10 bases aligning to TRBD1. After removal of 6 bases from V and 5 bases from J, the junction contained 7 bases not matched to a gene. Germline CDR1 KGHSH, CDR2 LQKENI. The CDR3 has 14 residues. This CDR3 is CASSPRQGADEQYF. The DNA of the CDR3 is TGTGCCAGCTCTCCGAGACAGGGGGCGGACGAGCAGTACTTC.

CDR3 protein: CASSPDKNPNQPQHF. CDR3 nucleotide sequence: TGTGCCAGCTCGCCCGACAAGAACCCAAATCAGCCCCAGCATTTT. The chain employs TRBV18 and TRBJ1-5; no clear D gene. V was trimmed by 6 bases and J by 4 bases, leaving 16 bases between them. This CDR3 contains 15 residues. In germline, CDR1 is KGHSH, CDR2 LQKENI.

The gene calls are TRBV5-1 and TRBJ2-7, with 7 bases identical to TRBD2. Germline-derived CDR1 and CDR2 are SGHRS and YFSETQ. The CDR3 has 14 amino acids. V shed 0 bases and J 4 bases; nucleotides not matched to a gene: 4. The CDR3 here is CASSLGGSSYEQYF. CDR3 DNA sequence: TGCGCCAGCAGCTTGGGCGGGAGTAGTTACGAGCAGTACTTC.

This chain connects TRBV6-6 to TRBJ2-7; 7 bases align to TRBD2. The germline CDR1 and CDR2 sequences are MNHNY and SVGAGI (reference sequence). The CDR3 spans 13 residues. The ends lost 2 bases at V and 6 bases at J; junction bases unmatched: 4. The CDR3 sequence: CASSYQTSSEQYF. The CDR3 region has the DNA TGTGCCAGCAGTTACCAGACTAGCTCCGAGCAGTACTTC.

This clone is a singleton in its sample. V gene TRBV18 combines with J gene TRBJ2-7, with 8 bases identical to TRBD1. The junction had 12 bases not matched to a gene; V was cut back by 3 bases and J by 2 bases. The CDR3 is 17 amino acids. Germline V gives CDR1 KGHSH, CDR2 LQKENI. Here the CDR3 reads CASSPAQPGGAPYEQYF. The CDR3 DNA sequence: TGTGCCAGCTCACCGGCCCAGCCAGGGGGCGCCCCCTACGAGCAGTACTTC.

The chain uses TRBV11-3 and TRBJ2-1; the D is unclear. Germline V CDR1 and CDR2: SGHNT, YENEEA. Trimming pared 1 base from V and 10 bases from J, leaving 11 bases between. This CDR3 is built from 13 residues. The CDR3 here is CASSLGGSPEQFF. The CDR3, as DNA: TGTGCCAGCAGCTTAGGAGGATCCCCCGAGCAGTTCTTC.

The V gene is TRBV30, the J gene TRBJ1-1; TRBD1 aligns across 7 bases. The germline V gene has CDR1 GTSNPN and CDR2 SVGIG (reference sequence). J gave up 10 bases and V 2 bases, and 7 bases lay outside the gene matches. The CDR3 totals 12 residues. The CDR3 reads CAWSPDRERAFF. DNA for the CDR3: TGTGCCTGGAGTCCAGACAGGGAAAGAGCTTTCTTT.

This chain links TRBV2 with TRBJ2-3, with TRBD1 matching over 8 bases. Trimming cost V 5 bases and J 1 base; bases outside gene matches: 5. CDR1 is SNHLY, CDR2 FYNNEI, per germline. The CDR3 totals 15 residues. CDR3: CASSQQGAGTDTQYF. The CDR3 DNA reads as TGTGCCAGCAGTCAGCAGGGGGCTGGCACAGATACGCAGTATTTT.

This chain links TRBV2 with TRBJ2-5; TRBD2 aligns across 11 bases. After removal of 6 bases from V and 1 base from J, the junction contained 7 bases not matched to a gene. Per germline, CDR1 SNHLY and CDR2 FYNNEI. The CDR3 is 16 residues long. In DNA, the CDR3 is TGTGCCAGCAGGCCGGGACTAGCGGATCTCCAAGAGACCCAGTACTTC. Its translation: CASRPGLADLQETQYF.

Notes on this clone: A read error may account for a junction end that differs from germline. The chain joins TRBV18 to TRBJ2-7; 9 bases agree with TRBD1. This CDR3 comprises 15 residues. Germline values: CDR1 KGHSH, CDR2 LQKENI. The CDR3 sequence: CASSSPGQGSYEQYF. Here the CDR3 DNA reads TGTGCCAGCTCATCACCGGGACAGGGATCCTACGAGCAGTACTTC.

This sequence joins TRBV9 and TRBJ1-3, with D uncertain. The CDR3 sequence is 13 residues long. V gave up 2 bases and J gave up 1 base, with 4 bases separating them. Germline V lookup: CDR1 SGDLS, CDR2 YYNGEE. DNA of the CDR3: TGTGCCAGCAGCGTTGCTTCTGGAAACACCATATATTTT. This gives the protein CASSVASGNTIYF.

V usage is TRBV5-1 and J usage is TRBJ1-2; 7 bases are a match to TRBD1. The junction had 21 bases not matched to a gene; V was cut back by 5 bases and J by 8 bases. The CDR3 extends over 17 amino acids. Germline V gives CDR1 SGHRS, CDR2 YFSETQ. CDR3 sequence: CASSPGPIGQGVIGYTF. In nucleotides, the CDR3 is TGCGCCAGCAGTCCCGGACCCATAGGGCAGGGGGTTATCGGCTACACCTTC. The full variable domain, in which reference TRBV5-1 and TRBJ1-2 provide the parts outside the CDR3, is KAGVTQTPRYLIKTRGQQVTLSCSPISGHRSVSWYQQTPGQGLQFLFEYFSETQRNKGNFPGRFSGRQFSNSRSEMNVSTLELGDSALYLCASSPGPIGQGVIGYTFGSGTRLTVV.

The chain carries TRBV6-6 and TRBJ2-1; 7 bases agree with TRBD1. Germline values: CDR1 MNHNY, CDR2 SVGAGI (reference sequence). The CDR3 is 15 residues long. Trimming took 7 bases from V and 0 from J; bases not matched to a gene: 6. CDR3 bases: TGTGCCAGCATCGAGGACAGGAGCTCCTACAATGAGCAGTTCTTC. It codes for CASIEDRSSYNEQFF.